The source of this T cell receptor (beta chain) is a study of molecular identifiers for immune sequencing clone quantification. TCRdb analysed the PCR reads with MiXCR anew, one entry per CDR3 protein. The sample yields tens of thousands of distinct CDR3 sequences, 20% to 30% seen once. This clonotype was observed at least ten times. Germline CDR1 SGHTS, CDR2 YDEGEE. V was cut by 0 bases and J by 4 bases, with 19 bases left in between. This CDR3 spans 18 amino acids. This sequence was found in a human donor in good health. Some libraries in this study had Jurkat cell RNA spiked in. The sequenced sample was naive CD8+ T cells from blood, with Jurkat cell RNA spiked in. Subset indicated: FACS-sorted CD8+CD4-CCR7+CD45RA+ naive T cells. The genes are TRBV5-8 and TRBJ2-2; no firm D call. CDR3: CASSLGSVSRRGTGELFF. The CDR3, as DNA: TGTGCCAGCAGCTTGGGGTCGGTTTCGCGTCGAGGCACCGGGGAGCTGTTTTTT.